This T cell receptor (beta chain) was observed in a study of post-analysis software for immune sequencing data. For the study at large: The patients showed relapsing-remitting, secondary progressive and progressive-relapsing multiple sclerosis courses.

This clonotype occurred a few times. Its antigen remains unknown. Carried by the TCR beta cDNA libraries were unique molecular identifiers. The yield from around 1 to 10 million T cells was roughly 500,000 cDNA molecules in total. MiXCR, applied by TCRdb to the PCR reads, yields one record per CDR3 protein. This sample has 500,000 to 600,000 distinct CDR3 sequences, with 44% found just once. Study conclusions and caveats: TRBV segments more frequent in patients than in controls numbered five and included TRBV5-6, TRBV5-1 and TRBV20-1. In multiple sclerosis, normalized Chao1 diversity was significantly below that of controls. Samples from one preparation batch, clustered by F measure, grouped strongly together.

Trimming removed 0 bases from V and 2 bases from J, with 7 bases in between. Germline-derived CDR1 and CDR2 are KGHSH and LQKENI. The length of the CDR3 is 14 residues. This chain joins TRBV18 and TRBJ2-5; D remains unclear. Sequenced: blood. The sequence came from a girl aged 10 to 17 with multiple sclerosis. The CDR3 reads CASSPPNRQETQYF. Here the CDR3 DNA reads TGTGCCAGCTCACCACCTAACAGACAAGAGACCCAGTACTTC.